This TCR beta chain was observed in a study of blood T cells in healthy people across ages (dated by TCRdb to about 2015). With regard to the full study: In model experiments, template switching captured roughly one uniquely barcoded TCR beta cDNA molecule for every two T cells. Two additional independent replicas of 1 million unique cDNA reads from the same blood draw were analyzed for two donors (one aged 18 to 30 and one aged 80 or older). To track age-related changes in TCR beta repertoire diversity, the study relied on deep sequencing normalized with unique cDNA molecular identifiers. Four age groups were formed from the donors: young (average approximately 17 years), middle-aged (approximately 39), aged (62) and long-lived (more than 75). The paper as a whole reports these results and caveats: Because profiling used bulk unsorted PBMCs, naive and antigen-experienced compartments could not be compared conclusively. As age increased, observed TCR beta diversity per million T cells dropped in a roughly linear way, and a significant reduction was already evident by age roughly 36. Observed TCR beta diversity correlated strongly with the percentage of naive T cells measured by flow cytometry. Because the CMV infection status of the donors was unknown, age-related changes in expanded clonotypes may potentially have been confounded. Compared with the aged group, the long-lived group had more naive CD4+ T cells, fewer expanded clones and increased TCR diversity, suggesting age selection. Estimates of total diversity based on one million sequenced T cells were considered lower bounds and underestimates.

Reading from cysteine to phenylalanine, the CDR3 counts 14 amino acids. Of all the DNA, just the CDR3 is kept, 42 bases in frame from base 1. CDR1 and CDR2 are read off the germline V gene as MGHRA and YSYEKL. Relative to germline, V is missing 4 bases and J is missing 6 bases, with 8 bases of the junction outside any gene match. Systemically healthy Caucasian individuals from Russia, approximately 39 in total and aged about 6 to 95 years, were included as donors. Roughly 10 milliliters of peripheral blood were collected from each donor into EDTA-treated Vacutainer tubes. Ficoll-Paque density-gradient centrifugation was used to isolate PBMCs, with at least 7 million obtained per sample. Total RNA, at least 5 micrograms per sample, was extracted from PBMCs with Trizol reagent. For every donor, an aliquot of PBMCs went through flow cytometry to measure the percentages of naive CD45RAhigh/CD27high T cells.

This clonotype appeared many times. This receptor's antigen is unknown. Per-base qualities were not stored, and no clone one base away is much larger. Libraries were built with 5' RACE. Sequencing was performed on an Illumina HiSeq 2500. A second PCR of roughly 6 to 12 cycles was performed with a sample-barcoded 5' primer and a J-beta primer mix. A unique molecular identifier was introduced onto each TCR beta cDNA molecule by a template-switch 5' adaptor carrying 12 random nucleotides. Each sample yielded at least 2.5 million CDR3-containing paired-end reads. The Mint cDNA synthesis kit, primed by a TRBC-specific oligonucleotide, was used to synthesize first-strand cDNA from all RNA. After uracil-DNA glycosylase treatment, a first 18-cycle PCR used universal primers M1SS and BC2_uni_R on all cDNA. Turning to the authors' computational methods: Each sample was normalized by randomly selecting 1 million high-quality reads, each carrying a distinct molecular identifier. Instead of being binned into consensus sequences, reads that shared molecular identifiers were thrown out. MiTCR, run with a Q25 quality threshold and the strictest error-elimination algorithm, handled CDR3 identification, clonotype clustering and error correction. A nonparametric unseen species model with Euler transformation was used to estimate lower-bound total TCR beta diversity. TCRdb passed the public sequencing reads through fastp at Q25 and MiXCR, retaining productive beta sequences. Identical CDR3 protein sequences are pooled into one entry, listed with their most common genes and DNA. It is TCRdb's table, rather than the study itself, that gives the V and J calls and clone size. The sample table records 900,000 to 950,000 distinct CDR3 sequences; 29% of these occur just once. The top ten clones comprise 10% of the sample.

These sequences were also reported in another study, on T cells of mothers and their children. Per the second study: Nine systemically healthy Caucasian individuals served as donors, namely three mothers together with their six children. cDNA synthesis used all of the extracted RNA, with about 1.5 ug of RNA in each 15 ul reaction. In the second PCR, sample barcodes and 2-4 random nucleotides were introduced via the M1S primer. Each mother yielded over 9.5 million TCR beta CDR3 reads and each child 2.5 million to 3.5 million reads. In both related and unrelated pairs, thymic selection shapes the output of TCR recombination in a similar way, with inherited differences having only a minor effect. Related mother-child pairs always showed normalized repertoire overlap that was slightly higher than in unrelated mother-child pairs, though the difference was never significant. Persistent microchimeric T cell clones were not detected, at a sensitivity of 85 to 100 clones per million clonotypes. The study used deep NGS to compare TCR beta repertoires of mothers and children, seeking features distinguishing related mother-child pairs from unrelated individuals. The mean age was about 37 +/- 4 years for the mothers and approximately 11 +/- 4 years for the children. After adapter ligation was performed with NEBNext reagents, the libraries were sequenced on an Illumina HiSeq 2000 with 100+100 nt paired-end reads. To prevent cross-contamination, the mother and child libraries were prepared one month apart and sequenced in separate runs. Between roughly 500,000 and 2,100,000 distinct TCR beta clonotypes were identified per donor. Naive TCR beta clonotypes were estimated from low-frequency clonotypes matched to each donor's FACS-determined naive share, without sorting.

The clonotype originates from a woman between 40 and 55 years old in good health. The sequenced sample was blood. The V and J segments used are TRBV4-1 and TRBJ2-7; TRBD2 matches 8 bases in the middle. The CDR3 protein sequence reads: CASSPGLGSSEQYF. Read as DNA, the sequence is TGCGCCAGCAGCCCGGGACTAGGTAGCTCCGAGCAGTACTTC.